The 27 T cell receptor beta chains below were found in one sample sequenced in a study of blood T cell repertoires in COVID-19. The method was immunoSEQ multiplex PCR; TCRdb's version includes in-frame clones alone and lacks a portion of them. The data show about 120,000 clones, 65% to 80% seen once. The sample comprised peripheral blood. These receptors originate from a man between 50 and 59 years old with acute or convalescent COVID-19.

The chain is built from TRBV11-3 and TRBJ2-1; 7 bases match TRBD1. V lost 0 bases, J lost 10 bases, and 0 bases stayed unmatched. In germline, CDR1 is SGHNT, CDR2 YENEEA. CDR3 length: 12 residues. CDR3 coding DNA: TGTGCCAGCAGCTTAGACAGGGGGGAGCAGTTCTTC. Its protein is CASSLDRGEQFF. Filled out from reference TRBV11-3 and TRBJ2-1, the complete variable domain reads EAGVVQSPRYKIIEKKQPVAFWCNPISGHNTLYWYLQNLGQGPELLIRYENEEAVDDSQLPKDRFSAERLKGVDSTLKIQPAELGDSAVYLCASSLDRGEQFFGPGTRLTVL.

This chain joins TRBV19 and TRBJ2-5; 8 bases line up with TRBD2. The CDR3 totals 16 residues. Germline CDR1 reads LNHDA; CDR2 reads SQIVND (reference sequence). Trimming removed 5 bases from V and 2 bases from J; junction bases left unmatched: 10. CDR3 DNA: TGTGCCAGTAGTGTTACTCGAGCGGGGGAGCAAGAGACCCAGTACTTC. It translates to CASSVTRAGEQETQYF.

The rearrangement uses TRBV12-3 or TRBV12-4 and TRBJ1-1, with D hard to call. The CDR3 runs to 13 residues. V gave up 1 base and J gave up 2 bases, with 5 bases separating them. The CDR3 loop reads CASSLGGNTEAFF. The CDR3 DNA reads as TGTGCCAGCAGTTTAGGAGGTAACACTGAAGCTTTCTTT.

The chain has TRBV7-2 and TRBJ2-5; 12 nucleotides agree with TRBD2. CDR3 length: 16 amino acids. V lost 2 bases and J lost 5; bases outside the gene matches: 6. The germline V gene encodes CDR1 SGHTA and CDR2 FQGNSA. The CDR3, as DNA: TGTGCCAGCAGCTTACCGGCTAGCGGGAGGGGGGAGACCCAGTACTTC. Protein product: CASSLPASGRGETQYF.

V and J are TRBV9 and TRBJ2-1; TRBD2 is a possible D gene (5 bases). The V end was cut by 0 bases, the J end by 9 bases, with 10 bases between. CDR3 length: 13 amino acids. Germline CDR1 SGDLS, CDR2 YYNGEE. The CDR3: CASSVGLEAEQFF. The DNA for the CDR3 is TGTGCCAGCAGCGTAGGGTTGGAGGCTGAGCAGTTCTTC. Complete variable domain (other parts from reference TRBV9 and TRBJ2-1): DSGVTQTPKHLITATGQRVTLRCSPRSGDLSVYWYQQSLDQGLQFLIQYYNGEERAKGNILERFSAQQFPDLHSELNLSSLELGDSALYFCASSVGLEAEQFFGPGTRLTVL.

DNA for the CDR3: TGCAGCGTAGAGACAGGGGAGACCCAGTACTTC. Translated: CSVETGETQYF. The chain carries TRBV29-1 and TRBJ2-5; 7 nucleotides match TRBD1. CDR1 and CDR2 from the germline V gene are SQVTM and ANQGSEA. Trimming removed 6 bases from V and 5 bases from J; junction bases left unmatched: 3. CDR3 length: 11 amino acids.

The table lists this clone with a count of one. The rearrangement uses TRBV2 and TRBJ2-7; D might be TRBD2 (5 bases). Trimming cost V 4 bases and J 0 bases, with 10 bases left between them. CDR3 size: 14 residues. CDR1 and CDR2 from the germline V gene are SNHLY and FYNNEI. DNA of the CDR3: TGTGCCAGCAGTGGGACGGGGAGCTCCTACGAGCAGTACTTC. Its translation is CASSGTGSSYEQYF.

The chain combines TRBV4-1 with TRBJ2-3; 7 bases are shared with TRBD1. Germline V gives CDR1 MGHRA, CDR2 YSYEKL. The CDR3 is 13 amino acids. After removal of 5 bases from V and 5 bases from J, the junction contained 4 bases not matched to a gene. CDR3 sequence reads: CASSSRQGDTQYF. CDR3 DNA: TGCGCCAGCAGCTCCCGACAGGGAGATACGCAGTATTTT.

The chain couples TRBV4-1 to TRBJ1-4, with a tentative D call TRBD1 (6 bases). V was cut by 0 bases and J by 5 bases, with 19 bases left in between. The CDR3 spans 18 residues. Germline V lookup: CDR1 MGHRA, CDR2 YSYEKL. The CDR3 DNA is TGCGCCAGCAGCCAAGATCAAAACCCGGACAGCCTCAATGAAAAACTGTTTTTT. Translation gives CASSQDQNPDSLNEKLFF.

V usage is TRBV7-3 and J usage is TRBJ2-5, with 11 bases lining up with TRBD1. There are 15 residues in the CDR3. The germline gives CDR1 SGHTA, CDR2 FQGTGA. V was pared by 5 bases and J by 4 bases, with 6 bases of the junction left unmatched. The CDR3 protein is CASSATGTGGETQYF. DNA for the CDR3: TGTGCCAGCAGCGCCACCGGGACAGGGGGAGAGACCCAGTACTTC.

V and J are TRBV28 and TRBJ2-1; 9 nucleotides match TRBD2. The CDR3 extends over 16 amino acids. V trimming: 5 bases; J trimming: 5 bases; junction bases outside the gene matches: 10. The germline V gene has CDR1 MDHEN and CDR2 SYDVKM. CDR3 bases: TGTGCCAGCAGTCCCTTTAGCGGGAGTGGTGACAATGAGCAGTTCTTC. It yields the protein CASSPFSGSGDNEQFF.

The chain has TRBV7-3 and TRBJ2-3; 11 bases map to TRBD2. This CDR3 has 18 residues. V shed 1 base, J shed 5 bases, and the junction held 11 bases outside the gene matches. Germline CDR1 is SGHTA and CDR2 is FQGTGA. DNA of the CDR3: TGTGCCAGCAGCTTAAGTGGCGATAGCGGGGGGGCAGGAGATACGCAGTATTTT. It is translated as CASSLSGDSGGAGDTQYF.

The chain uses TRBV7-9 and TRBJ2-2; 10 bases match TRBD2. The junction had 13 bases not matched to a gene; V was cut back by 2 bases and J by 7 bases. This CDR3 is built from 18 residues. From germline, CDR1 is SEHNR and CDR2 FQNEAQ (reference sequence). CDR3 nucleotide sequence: TGTGCCAGCAGCTTATCAGGGCTGGCTAGCGGGAGTTTCGGGGAGCTGTTTTTT. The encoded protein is CASSLSGLASGSFGELFF. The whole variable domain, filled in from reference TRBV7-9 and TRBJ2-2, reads DTGVSQNPRHKITKRGQNVTFRCDPISEHNRLYWYRQTLGQGPEFLTYFQNEAQLEKSRLLSDRFSAERPKGSFSTLEIQRTEQGDSAMYLCASSLSGLASGSFGELFFGEGSRLTVL.

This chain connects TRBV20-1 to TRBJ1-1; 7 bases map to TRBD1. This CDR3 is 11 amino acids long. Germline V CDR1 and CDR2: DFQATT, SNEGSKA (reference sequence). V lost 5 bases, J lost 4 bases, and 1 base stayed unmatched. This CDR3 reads CSAQGGTEAFF. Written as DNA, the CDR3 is TGCAGTGCTCAGGGGGGCACTGAAGCTTTCTTT.

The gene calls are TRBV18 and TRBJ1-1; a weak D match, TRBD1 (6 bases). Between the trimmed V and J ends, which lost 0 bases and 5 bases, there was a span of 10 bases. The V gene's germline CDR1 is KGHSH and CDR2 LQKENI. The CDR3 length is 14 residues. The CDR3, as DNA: TGTGCCAGCTCACCACCGAGGGGGTATACTGAAGCTTTCTTT. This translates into CASSPPRGYTEAFF.

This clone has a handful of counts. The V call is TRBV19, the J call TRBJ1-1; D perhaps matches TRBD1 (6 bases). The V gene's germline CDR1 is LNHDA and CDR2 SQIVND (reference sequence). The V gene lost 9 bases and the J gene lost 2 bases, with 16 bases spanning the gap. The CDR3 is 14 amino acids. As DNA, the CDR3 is TGTGCCAGCCGGGGTGAGGGGGATAACACTGAAGCTTTCTTT. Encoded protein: CASRGEGDNTEAFF.

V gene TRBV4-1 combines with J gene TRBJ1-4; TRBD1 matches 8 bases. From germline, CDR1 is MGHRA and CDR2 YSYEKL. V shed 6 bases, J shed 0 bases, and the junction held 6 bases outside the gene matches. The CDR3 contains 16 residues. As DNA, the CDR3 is TGCGCCAGCAGGTACGACAGGGGAGCAACTAATGAAAAACTGTTTTTT. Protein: CASRYDRGATNEKLFF.

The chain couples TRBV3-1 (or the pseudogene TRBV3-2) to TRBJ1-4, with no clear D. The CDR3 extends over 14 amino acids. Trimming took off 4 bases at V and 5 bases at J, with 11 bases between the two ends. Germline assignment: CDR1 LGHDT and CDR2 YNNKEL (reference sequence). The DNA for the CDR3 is TGTGCCAGCAGCCTACTACAAGCGAATGAAAAACTGTTTTTT. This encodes CASSLLQANEKLFF.

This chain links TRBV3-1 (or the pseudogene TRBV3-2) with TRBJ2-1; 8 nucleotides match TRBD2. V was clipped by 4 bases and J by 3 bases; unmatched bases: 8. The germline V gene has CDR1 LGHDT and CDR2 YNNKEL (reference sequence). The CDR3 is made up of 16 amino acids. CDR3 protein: CASSLYTSGLYNEQFF. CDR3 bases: TGTGCCAGCAGCCTCTACACTAGCGGCCTCTACAATGAGCAGTTCTTC.

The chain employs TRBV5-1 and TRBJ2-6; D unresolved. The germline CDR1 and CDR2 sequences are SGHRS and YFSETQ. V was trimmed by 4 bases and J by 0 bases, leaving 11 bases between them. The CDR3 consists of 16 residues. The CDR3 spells CASSLASNSGANVLTF. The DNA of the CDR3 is TGCGCCAGCAGCCTGGCCTCTAACTCTGGGGCCAACGTCCTGACTTTC.

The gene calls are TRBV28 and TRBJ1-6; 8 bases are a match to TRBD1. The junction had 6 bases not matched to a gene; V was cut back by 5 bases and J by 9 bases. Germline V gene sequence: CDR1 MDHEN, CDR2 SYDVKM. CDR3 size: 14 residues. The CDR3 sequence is CASSLDREASPLHF. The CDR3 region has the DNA TGTGCCAGCAGTCTGGACAGGGAGGCTTCACCCCTCCACTTT.

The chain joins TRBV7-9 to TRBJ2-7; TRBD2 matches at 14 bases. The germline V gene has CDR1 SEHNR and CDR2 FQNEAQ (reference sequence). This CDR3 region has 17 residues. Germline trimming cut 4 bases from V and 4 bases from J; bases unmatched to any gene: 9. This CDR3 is CASSSSWTSGGTYEQYF. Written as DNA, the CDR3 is TGTGCCAGCAGCTCATCCTGGACTAGCGGGGGGACATACGAGCAGTACTTC.

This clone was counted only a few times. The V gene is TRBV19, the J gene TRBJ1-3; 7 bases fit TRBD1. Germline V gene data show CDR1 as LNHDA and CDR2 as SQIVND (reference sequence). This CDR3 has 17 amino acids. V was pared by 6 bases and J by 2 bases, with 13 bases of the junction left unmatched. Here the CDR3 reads CASSRVGQFLAGNTIYF. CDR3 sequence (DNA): TGTGCCAGTAGCCGAGTGGGACAGTTTTTGGCTGGAAACACCATATATTTT.

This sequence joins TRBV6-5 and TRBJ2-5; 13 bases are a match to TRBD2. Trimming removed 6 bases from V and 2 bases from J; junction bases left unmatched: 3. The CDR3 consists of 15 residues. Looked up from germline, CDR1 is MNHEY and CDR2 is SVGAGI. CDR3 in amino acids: CASRTLAGGQETQYF. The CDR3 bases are TGTGCCAGCAGAACACTAGCGGGAGGGCAAGAGACCCAGTACTTC.

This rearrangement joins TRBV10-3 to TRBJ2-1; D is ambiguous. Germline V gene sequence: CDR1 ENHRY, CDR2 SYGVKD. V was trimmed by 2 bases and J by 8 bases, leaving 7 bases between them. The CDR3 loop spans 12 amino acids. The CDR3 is CAISEADDEQFF. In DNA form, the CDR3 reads TGTGCCATCAGTGAGGCGGATGATGAGCAGTTCTTC.

CDR3 sequence: CASSHSGEPQHF. In nucleotides, the CDR3 is TGTGCCAGCAGCCATTCGGGGGAGCCCCAGCATTTT. The rearrangement uses TRBV3-1 (or the pseudogene TRBV3-2) and TRBJ1-5; tentative D call: TRBD1 (5 bases). The CDR3 runs 12 residues. V was trimmed by 3 bases and J by 8 bases, leaving 8 bases between them. Germline V gene lookup returns CDR1 LGHDT and CDR2 YNNKEL (reference sequence).

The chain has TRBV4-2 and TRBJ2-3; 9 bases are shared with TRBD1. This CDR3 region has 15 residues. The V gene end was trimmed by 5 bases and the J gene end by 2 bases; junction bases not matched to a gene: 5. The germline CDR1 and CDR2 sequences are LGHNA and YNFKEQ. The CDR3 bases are TGTGCCAGCAGCGTTGGACAGGGGAACACAGATACGCAGTATTTT. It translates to CASSVGQGNTDTQYF.